This T cell receptor (beta chain) appears in the sequencing data of a study of OX40 agonist ivuxolimab in advanced cancers. CDR1 SGDLS and CDR2 YYNGEE come from the germline V gene. There are 13 residues in the CDR3. TCRdb keeps only in-frame clones here, not all; method: immunoSEQ multiplex PCR. The profile shows almost 50,000 clones, about 88% of them singletons. The sequence was collected from an adult with an advanced solid tumor such as melanoma, head and neck, liver or kidney cancer. The sample was CD4+ or CD8+ T cells sorted from blood, taken in a trial of the OX40 agonist ivuxolimab. The chain employs TRBV9 and TRBJ2-5; D gene uncertain. The J call is doubtful: the DNA matches TRBJ2-7 better. CDR3 in DNA: TGTGCCAGCAGCGCCTCCCCCCCCTACGAGCAGTACTTC. This codes for CASSASPPYEQYF.